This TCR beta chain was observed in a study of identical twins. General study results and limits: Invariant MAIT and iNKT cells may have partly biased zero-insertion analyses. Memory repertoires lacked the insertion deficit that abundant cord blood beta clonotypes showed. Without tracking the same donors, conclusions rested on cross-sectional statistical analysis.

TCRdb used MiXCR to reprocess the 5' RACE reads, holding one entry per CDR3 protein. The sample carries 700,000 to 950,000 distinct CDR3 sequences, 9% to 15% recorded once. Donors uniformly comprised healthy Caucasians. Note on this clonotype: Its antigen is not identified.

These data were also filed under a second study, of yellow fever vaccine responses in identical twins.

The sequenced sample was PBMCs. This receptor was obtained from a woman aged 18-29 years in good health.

The CDR3 spells CASSGPYYEQYF. The CDR3 bases are TGTGCCAGCAGTGGACCCTACTACGAGCAGTACTTC. This rearrangement joins TRBV2 to TRBJ2-7; D is undetermined. Deletions cut 4 bases from V and 3 bases from J, with 7 bases between. This CDR3 is built from 12 residues. Germline V gene lookup returns CDR1 SNHLY and CDR2 FYNNEI. The variable domain in full, completed from reference TRBV2 and TRBJ2-7, reads EPEVTQTPSHQVTQMGQEVILRCVPISNHLYFYWYRQILGQKVEFLVSFYNNEISEKSEIFDDQFSVERPDGSNFTLKIRSTKLEDSAMYFCASSGPYYEQYFGPGTRLTVT.